The 20 T cell receptor beta chains presented below share a single source sample, sequenced in a study of CD8+CD57+ T cells in acquired aplastic anemia. Genomic DNA provided the template from which TCR beta VDJ and CDR3 profiles were obtained. TCRdb passed the reads through MiXCR, listing each CDR3 protein once. The sample lists more than 40,000 distinct CDR3 sequences; about 78% were seen once. Sequencing was performed on sorted CD4+, CD8+, or CD8+CD57+ T cells (not recorded which) from PBMCs. These receptors all come from a human donor in good health, serving as a control.

V usage is TRBV24-1 and J usage is TRBJ1-1; D is unresolved. The CDR3 is made up of 10 amino acids. V was pared by 11 bases and J by 3 bases, with 6 bases between. CDR1 is KGHDR and CDR2 is SFDVKD in the germline V gene. The CDR3 coding sequence is TGTGCCAGCGGGGACACTGAAGCTTTCTTT. Its protein product is CASGDTEAFF.

This chain joins TRBV10-3 and TRBJ1-2, with D hard to call. Trimming took off 0 bases at V and 8 bases at J, with 16 bases between the two ends. Germline V gene sequence: CDR1 ENHRY, CDR2 SYGVKD. CDR3 length equals 15 residues. The CDR3: CAISESFGGVEGYTF. For the CDR3, the DNA is TGTGCCATCAGTGAGTCGTTCGGCGGAGTGGAGGGCTACACCTTC.

This clonotype came up once. J is TRBJ1-1 and V is TRBV25-1; D might be TRBD1 (5 bases). V was clipped by 4 bases and J by 6 bases, with 9 bases between them. Germline V gene sequence: CDR1 MGHDK, CDR2 SYGVNS. This CDR3 comprises 12 residues. CDR3 residues: CASSVGTSEAFF. The CDR3 region has the DNA TGTGCCAGCAGTGTCGGGACCTCTGAAGCTTTCTTT.

This clonotype was found once. One end of the junction is discordant with germline, which a read error may explain. The rearrangement uses TRBV2 and TRBJ2-1, with D unclear. In germline, CDR1 is SNHLY, CDR2 FYNNEI. The CDR3 totals 15 residues. CDR3 coding DNA: TGTGCCAGCAGTGAAATGGCTAACTCCAACAATGAGCAGTTCTTC. Its translation is CASSEMANSNNEQFF.

The rearrangement joins TRBV10-3 to TRBJ2-7; 9 bases align to TRBD2. V dropped 10 bases and J dropped 5; count of bases not matched to a gene: 18. The germline V gene encodes CDR1 ENHRY and CDR2 SYGVKD. The CDR3 covers 16 residues. The CDR3 DNA reads as TGTGCCAGCCGGACTAGCGCCGGCTCGGGTCAGGACGAGCAGTACTTC. Its translation is CASRTSAGSGQDEQYF.

The rearrangement uses TRBV24-1 and TRBJ2-7, with TRBD1 matching over 7 bases. The CDR3 extends over 13 amino acids. J was trimmed by 3 bases and V by 4 bases; bases with no gene match: 2. Germline V gene lookup returns CDR1 KGHDR and CDR2 SFDVKD. Here the CDR3 DNA reads TGTGCCACCAGTGAACGGGACAGCTACGAGCAGTACGTC. Translation: CATSERDSYEQYV.

The genes are TRBV29-1 and TRBJ1-3; the D gene is possibly TRBD1 (5 bases). The CDR3 is 13 residues long. In germline, CDR1 is SQVTM, CDR2 ANQGSEA. V lost 4 bases and J 1 base, leaving 8 bases between the germline ends. CDR3 DNA sequence: TGCAGCGTTGGTGAGGGGTCTGGAAACACCATATATTTT. Encoded protein: CSVGEGSGNTIYF.

The V call is TRBV7-3, the J call TRBJ1-2; 8 bases match TRBD1. This CDR3 region has 13 residues. With V trimmed by 5 bases and J by 5 bases, 4 bases remained unmatched. Germline CDR1 is SGHTA and CDR2 is FQGTGA. In nucleotides, the CDR3 is TGTGCCAGCAGCGTAGGGACAGGATATGGCTACACCTTC. This translates into CASSVGTGYGYTF.

This chain joins TRBV7-2 and TRBJ2-5, with 7 bases that match TRBD2. With V trimmed by 3 bases and J by 0 bases, 10 bases remained unmatched. CDR1 is SGHTA, CDR2 FQGNSA, per germline. This CDR3 region has 17 residues. The CDR3 DNA follows: TGTGCCAGCAGCTTGGGTCCCGGGACTAACCACCAAGAGACCCAGTACTTC. It translates to CASSLGPGTNHQETQYF.

The genes are TRBV25-1 and TRBJ2-5; D unresolved. Trimming pared 0 bases from V and 5 bases from J, leaving 10 bases between. CDR1 MGHDK and CDR2 SYGVNS come from the germline V gene. There are 14 residues in the CDR3. The CDR3 DNA is TGTGCCAGCAGTGAATACGGGCCAGTGGAGACCCAGTACTTC. Its translation is CASSEYGPVETQYF.

V usage is TRBV10-2 and J usage is TRBJ1-4; the match to TRBD1 covers 7 bases. V shed 5 bases and J 0 bases; nucleotides not matched to a gene: 15. The CDR3 runs 19 residues. Germline assignment: CDR1 WSHSY and CDR2 SAAADI. CDR3 sequence (DNA): TGCGCCAGCAGTCGGGACAGTCCCCGCCTAAGGTCAACTAATGAAAAACTGTTTTTT. Its translation: CASSRDSPRLRSTNEKLFF.

The V and J genes are TRBV24-1 and TRBJ2-1; TRBD1 matches 7 bases. The J segment lost 6 bases and the V segment lost 3 bases, leaving 7 bases of the junction unmatched. Germline CDR1 and CDR2: KGHDR and SFDVKD. This CDR3 is 15 amino acids long. CDR3 in amino acids: CATSDKGTVANEQFF. The CDR3 DNA reads as TGTGCCACCAGTGATAAAGGGACAGTTGCCAATGAGCAGTTCTTC.

The chain links TRBV19 to TRBJ2-7; perhaps TRBD2 as D (6 bases). Trimming took off 5 bases at V and 2 bases at J, with 13 bases between the two ends. The CDR3 is 14 amino acids. Germline loops: CDR1 LNHDA, CDR2 SQIVND (reference sequence). The DNA for the CDR3 is TGTGCCAGTAGTTCATGGGAGGTACCCTACGAGCAGTACTTC. Protein sequence: CASSSWEVPYEQYF.

The V gene is TRBV19, the J gene TRBJ2-6, with D perhaps matching TRBD1 (5 bases). V gave up 5 bases and J gave up 16 bases, with 12 bases separating them. The CDR3 is made up of 11 amino acids. CDR1 is LNHDA, CDR2 SQIVND, per germline (reference sequence). The chain's CDR3 is CASSVDSQLTF. The DNA of the CDR3 is TGTGCCAGTAGTGTTGACAGCCAGCTGACTTTC.

This chain connects TRBV29-1 to TRBJ2-1; 12 bases fit TRBD2. The germline V gene has CDR1 SQVTM and CDR2 ANQGSEA. The CDR3 totals 18 residues. V dropped 1 base and J dropped 0; count of bases not matched to a gene: 7. CDR3 DNA sequence: TGCAGCGTTGAAGGACTAGCGGGGGCTACGAGCTCCTACAATGAGCAGTTCTTC. It specifies CSVEGLAGATSSYNEQFF.

The chain carries TRBV29-1 and TRBJ2-7, with unresolved D. The CDR3 totals 10 residues. Germline assignment: CDR1 SQVTM and CDR2 ANQGSEA. V was shortened by 4 bases and J by 6 bases, with 7 bases between the two germline ends. The CDR3 DNA follows: TGCAGCGTTGGTGTCAGCGAGCAGTACTTC. It is translated as CSVGVSEQYF.

This clonotype was counted between two and nine times. The chain recombines TRBV5-1 with TRBJ1-6, with a tentative D call TRBD1 (6 bases). The ends were cut back, 4 bases at V and 2 bases at J, with 19 bases in the middle. The V gene's germline CDR1 is SGHRS and CDR2 YFSETQ. The CDR3 extends over 18 amino acids. DNA of the CDR3: TGCGCCAGCAGCCTCCTCATAGGGGGGAATCCCTATAATTCACCCCTCCACTTT. Protein product: CASSLLIGGNPYNSPLHF.

V is TRBV4-1 and J is TRBJ1-6; 7 bases match TRBD1. Germline V gene sequence: CDR1 MGHRA, CDR2 YSYEKL. The CDR3 extends over 15 amino acids. V lost 0 bases to trimming and J lost 9 bases; unmatched junction nucleotides: 5. The CDR3 sequence is CASSQEGQSGSPLHF. As DNA, the CDR3 is TGCGCCAGCAGCCAAGAGGGACAGTCGGGTTCACCCCTCCACTTT.

The gene calls are TRBV12-3 or TRBV12-4 and TRBJ1-6, with TRBD1 matching over 9 bases. With 5 bases clipped from V and 7 bases from J, the junction kept 9 bases outside the gene matches. This CDR3 is 16 amino acids long. CDR3 nucleotide sequence: TGTGCCAGCAGTATACAGGGGGCGCCTCCCAATTCACCCCTCCACTTT. Protein sequence: CASSIQGAPPNSPLHF.

In its sample, this clonotype was seen once. The rearrangement uses TRBV24-1 and TRBJ2-3; 7 bases align to TRBD1. The CDR3 contains 15 residues. J gave up 1 base and V 4 bases, and 4 bases lay outside the gene matches. Germline values: CDR1 KGHDR, CDR2 SFDVKD. CDR3 in DNA: TGTGCCACCAGTGAGAAAGGACAGGGCACAGATACGCAGTATTTT. This sequence encodes CATSEKGQGTDTQYF.